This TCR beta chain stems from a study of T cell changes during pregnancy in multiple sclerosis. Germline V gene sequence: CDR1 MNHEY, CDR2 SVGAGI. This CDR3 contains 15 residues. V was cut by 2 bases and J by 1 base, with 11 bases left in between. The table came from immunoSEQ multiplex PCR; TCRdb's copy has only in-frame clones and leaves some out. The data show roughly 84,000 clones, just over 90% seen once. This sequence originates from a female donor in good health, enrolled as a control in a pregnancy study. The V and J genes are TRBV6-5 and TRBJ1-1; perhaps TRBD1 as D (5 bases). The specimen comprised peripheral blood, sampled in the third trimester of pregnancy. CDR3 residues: CASSYPGGSNTEAFF. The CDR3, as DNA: TGTGCCAGCAGTTACCCCGGGGGGTCGAACACTGAAGCTTTCTTT.